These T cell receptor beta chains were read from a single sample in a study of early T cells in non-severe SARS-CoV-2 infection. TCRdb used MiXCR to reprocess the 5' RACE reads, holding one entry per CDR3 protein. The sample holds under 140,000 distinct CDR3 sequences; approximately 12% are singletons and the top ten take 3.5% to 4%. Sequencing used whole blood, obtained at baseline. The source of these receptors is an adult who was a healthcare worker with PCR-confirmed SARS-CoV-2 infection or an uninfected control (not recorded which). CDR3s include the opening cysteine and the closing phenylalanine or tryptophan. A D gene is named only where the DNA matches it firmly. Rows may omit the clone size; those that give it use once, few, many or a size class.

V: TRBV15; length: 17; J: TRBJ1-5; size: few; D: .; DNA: TGTGCCACCAGCAGCACCTCTATGCCAGGGGACAATCAGCCCCAGCATTTT; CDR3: CATSSTSMPGDNQPQHF
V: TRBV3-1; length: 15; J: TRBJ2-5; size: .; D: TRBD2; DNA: TGTGCCAGCAGCACACTAGCGGGAGAATGGGAGACCCAGTACTTC; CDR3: CASSTLAGEWETQYF
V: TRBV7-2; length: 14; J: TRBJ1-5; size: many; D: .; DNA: TGTGCCAGCAGCTTAGTCGGGGGGAGCCAGCCCCAGCATTTT; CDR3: CASSLVGGSQPQHF
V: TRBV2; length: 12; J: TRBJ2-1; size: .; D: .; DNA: TGTGCCAGCGGGGGCCACTACAATGAGCAGTTCTTC; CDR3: CASGGHYNEQFF
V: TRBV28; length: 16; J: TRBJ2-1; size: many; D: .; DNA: TGTGCCAGCACCTACCGGGGGGCCCTGGGAGGGAATGAGCAGTTCTTC; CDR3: CASTYRGALGGNEQFF
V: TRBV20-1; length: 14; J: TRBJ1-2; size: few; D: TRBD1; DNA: TGCAGTGCTAGTTCCAAGGGGGCCAACTATGGCTACACCTTC; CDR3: CSASSKGANYGYTF
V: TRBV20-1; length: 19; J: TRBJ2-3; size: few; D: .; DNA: TGCAGTGCTAGGGGGGAAGCTGGGACTCCCGAGTTTTACACAGATACGCAGTATTTT; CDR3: CSARGEAGTPEFYTDTQYF
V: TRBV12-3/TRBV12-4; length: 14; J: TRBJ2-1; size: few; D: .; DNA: TGTGCCAGCAGTTTAGTTACATCCTACAATGAGCAGTTCTTC; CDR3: CASSLVTSYNEQFF
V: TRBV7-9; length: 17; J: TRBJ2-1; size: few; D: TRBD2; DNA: TGTGCCAGCAGCCCTCCGGTAGAGGGACTAGCGGACAATGAGCAGTTCTTC; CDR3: CASSPPVEGLADNEQFF
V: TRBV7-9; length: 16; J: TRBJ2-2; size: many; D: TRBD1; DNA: TGTGCCAGCAGCTCGACAGGGGAAAAGAACACCGGGGAGCTGTTTTTT; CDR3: CASSSTGEKNTGELFF
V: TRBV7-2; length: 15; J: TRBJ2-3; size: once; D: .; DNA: TGTGCCAGCAGCTTAGTCCGGGTGAGCACAGATACGCAGTATTTT; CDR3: CASSLVRVSTDTQYF
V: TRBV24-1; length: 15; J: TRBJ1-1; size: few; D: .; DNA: TGTGCCACCAGTGATCCAAAAACAGGGAACACTGAAGCTTTCTTT; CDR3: CATSDPKTGNTEAFF
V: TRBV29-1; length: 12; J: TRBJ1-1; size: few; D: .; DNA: TGCAGCGTATCAGTGGGGAACACTGAAGCTTTCTTT; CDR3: CSVSVGNTEAFF
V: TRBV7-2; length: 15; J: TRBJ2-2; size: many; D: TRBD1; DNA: TGTGCCAGCAGCCGAGACAGGGGGAACACCGGGGAGCTGTTTTTT; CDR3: CASSRDRGNTGELFF
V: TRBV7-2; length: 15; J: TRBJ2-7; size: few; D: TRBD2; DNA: TGTGCCAGCAGCTACCTAGCGGGAACCCCGGACGAGCAGTACTTC; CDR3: CASSYLAGTPDEQYF
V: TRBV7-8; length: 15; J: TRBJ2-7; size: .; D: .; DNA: TGTGCCAGCAGCGTACCAGGGGTTTTAAACTACGAGCAGTACTTC; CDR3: CASSVPGVLNYEQYF
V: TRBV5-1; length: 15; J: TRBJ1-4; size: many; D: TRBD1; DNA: TGCGCCAGCAGCCCGTGGGACAGCCCGAAAGAAAAACTGTTTTTT; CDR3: CASSPWDSPKEKLFF